This T cell receptor beta chain was profiled in a study of control samples from healthy donors and cancer patients. Sequencing was performed with immunoSEQ multiplex PCR; in TCRdb, only in-frame clones are kept and a portion is missing. In the table there are tens of thousands of clones, 75% to 85% of which are singletons. CDR3 length: 17 residues. J was trimmed by 1 base and V by 3 bases; bases with no gene match: 7. Germline V lookup: CDR1 LGHDT, CDR2 YNNKEL (reference sequence). The chain couples TRBV3-1 (or the pseudogene TRBV3-2) to TRBJ2-3, with 10 bases lining up with TRBD2. This receptor was taken from a man between 60 and 75 years old in good health. Sequencing was performed on blood. The DNA for the CDR3 is TGTGCCAGCAGCCAGCCCCCTACTAGCGGGGGCACAGATACGCAGTATTTT. This gives the protein CASSQPPTSGGTDTQYF.